This is a list of T cell receptor beta chains from one sample in a study of PD-1 blockade in classical Hodgkin lymphoma. Sequencing used immunoSEQ multiplex PCR; TCRdb keeps in-frame clones, though not all of them. The sample shows over 50,000 clones, 70% to 90% of them seen only once. This specimen consisted of peripheral blood mononuclear cells (PBMCs), obtained before the fourth cycle of nivolumab. These receptors were taken from a human donor with classical Hodgkin lymphoma. Each CDR3 is given with its conserved first and last residue. Fields, in order: V gene, J gene, CDR3 protein.

V: TRBV5-1
J: TRBJ2-4
CDR3: CASSIPGGARGNIQYF

V: TRBV6-5
J: TRBJ2-7
CDR3: CASSSPGTASYEQYF

V: TRBV5-1
J: TRBJ2-7
CDR3: CASSLTNPSYEQYF

V: TRBV5-1
J: TRBJ2-2
CDR3: CASSLVAGNTGELFF

V: TRBV7-7
J: TRBJ2-3
CDR3: CASSLSVVGTSGDTDTQYF

V: TRBV5-4
J: TRBJ1-2
CDR3: CASGDGSYTF

V: TRBV7-3
J: TRBJ2-1
CDR3: CASSLGRYNEQFF

V: TRBV11-3
J: TRBJ2-3
CDR3: CASSFGSSGVHLLTDTQYF

V: TRBV28
J: TRBJ1-5
CDR3: CASSTRDGYQPQHF

V: TRBV7-9
J: TRBJ1-6
CDR3: CASSLPLWNSPLHF

V: TRBV7-2
J: TRBJ2-7
CDR3: CASSPHTYEQYF

V: TRBV15
J: TRBJ1-3
CDR3: CATSDGSSGNTIYF

V: TRBV10-3
J: TRBJ2-5
CDR3: CAISGAGGKETQYF

V: TRBV5-1
J: TRBJ1-6
CDR3: CASSLGPLSPLHF

V: TRBV11-2
J: TRBJ2-7
CDR3: CASSWTLESSYEQYF

V: TRBV5-1
J: TRBJ1-6
CDR3: CASSSEGGNSPLHF

V: TRBV5-1
J: TRBJ1-2
CDR3: CASSLTGRDGYTF

V: TRBV5-1
J: TRBJ1-2
CDR3: CASSLASGNGYTF

V: TRBV5-1
J: TRBJ1-3
CDR3: CASTSGISGNTIYF

V: TRBV6-5
J: TRBJ1-5
CDR3: CASSYSGRVGQPQHF

V: TRBV5-4
J: TRBJ2-6
CDR3: CASSPRGTGANVLTF

V: TRBV5-1
J: TRBJ1-1
CDR3: CASSLDPGPMNTEAFF

V: TRBV5-1
J: TRBJ2-5
CDR3: CASSLAGAAPAETQYF

V: TRBV5-1
J: TRBJ2-1
CDR3: CASSLRADQSEQFF

V: TRBV30
J: TRBJ1-6
CDR3: CAWSPRAGTYNSPLHF

V: TRBV19
J: TRBJ2-7
CDR3: CASSIEGGYEQYF

V: TRBV6-5
J: TRBJ1-6
CDR3: CASSGSSYNSPLHF

V: TRBV6-1
J: TRBJ2-7
CDR3: CATQPGYEQYF

V: TRBV5-1
J: TRBJ2-5
CDR3: CASSLYAGGQETQYF

V: TRBV7-9
J: TRBJ1-4
CDR3: CASSLISGVGEKLFF